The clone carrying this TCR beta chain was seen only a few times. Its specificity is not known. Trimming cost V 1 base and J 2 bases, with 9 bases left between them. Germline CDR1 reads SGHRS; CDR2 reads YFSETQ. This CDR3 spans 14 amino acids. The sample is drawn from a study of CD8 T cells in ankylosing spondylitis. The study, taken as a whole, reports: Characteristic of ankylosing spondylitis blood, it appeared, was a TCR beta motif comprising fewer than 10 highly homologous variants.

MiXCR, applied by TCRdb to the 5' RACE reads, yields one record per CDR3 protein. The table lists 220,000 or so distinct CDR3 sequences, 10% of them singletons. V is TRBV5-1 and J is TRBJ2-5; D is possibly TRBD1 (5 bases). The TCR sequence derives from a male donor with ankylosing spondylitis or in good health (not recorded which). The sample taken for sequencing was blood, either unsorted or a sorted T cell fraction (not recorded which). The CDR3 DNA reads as TGCGCCAGCAGCTTGACAGGTACTCAAGAGACCCAGTACTTC. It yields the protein CASSLTGTQETQYF.